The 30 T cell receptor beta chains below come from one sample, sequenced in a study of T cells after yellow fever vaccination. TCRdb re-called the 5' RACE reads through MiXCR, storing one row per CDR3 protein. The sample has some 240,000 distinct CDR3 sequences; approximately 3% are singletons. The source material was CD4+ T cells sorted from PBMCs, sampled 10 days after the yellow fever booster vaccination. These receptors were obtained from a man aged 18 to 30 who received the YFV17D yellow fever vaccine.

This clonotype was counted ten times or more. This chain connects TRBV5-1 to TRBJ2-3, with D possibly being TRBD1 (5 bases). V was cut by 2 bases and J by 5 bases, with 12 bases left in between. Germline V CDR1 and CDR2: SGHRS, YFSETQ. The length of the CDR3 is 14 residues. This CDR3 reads CASSLQAERDTQYF. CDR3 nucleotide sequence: TGCGCCAGCAGCTTACAGGCAGAGAGAGATACGCAGTATTTT.

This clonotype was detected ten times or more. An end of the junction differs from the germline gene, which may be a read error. The CDR3 loop reads CASSIRDRVSF. In nucleotides, the CDR3 is TGTGCCAGCAGCATCCGGGACAGGGTTAGCTTT. The rearrangement joins TRBV7-2 to TRBJ2-3; 9 bases align to TRBD1. CDR1 and CDR2 from the germline V gene are SGHTA and FQGNSA. The CDR3 totals 11 residues. Full variable domain (rest looked up from reference TRBV7-2 and TRBJ2-3): GAGVSQSPSNKVTEKGKDVELRCDPISGHTALYWYRQSLGQGLEFLIYFQGNSAPDKSGLPSDRFSAERTGGSVSTLTIQRTQQEDSAVYLCASSIRDRVSFGPGTRLTVL.

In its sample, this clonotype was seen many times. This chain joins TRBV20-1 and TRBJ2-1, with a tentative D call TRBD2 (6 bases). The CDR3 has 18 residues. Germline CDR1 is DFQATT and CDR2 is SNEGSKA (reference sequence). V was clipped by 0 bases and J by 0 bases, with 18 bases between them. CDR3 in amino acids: CSARDSPGTPSSYNEQFF. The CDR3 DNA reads TGCAGTGCTAGAGATTCCCCGGGGACTCCTAGCTCCTACAATGAGCAGTTCTTC.

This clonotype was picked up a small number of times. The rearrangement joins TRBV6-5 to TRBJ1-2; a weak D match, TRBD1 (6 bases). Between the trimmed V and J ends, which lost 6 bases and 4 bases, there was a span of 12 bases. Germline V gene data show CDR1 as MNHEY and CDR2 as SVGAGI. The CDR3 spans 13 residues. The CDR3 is CASSRDIAYGYTF. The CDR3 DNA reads TGTGCCAGCAGCAGGGACATAGCCTATGGCTACACCTTC.

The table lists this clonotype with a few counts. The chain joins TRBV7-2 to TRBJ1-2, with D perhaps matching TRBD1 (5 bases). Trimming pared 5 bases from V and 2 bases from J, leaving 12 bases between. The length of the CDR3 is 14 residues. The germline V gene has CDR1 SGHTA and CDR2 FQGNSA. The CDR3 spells CASSPSGSNYGYTF. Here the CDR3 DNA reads TGTGCCAGCAGCCCCTCAGGGTCGAACTATGGCTACACCTTC.

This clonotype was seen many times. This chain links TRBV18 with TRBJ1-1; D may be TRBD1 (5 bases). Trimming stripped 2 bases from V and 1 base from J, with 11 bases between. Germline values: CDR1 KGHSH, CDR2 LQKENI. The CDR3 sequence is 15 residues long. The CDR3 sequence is CASSPFRGENTEAFF. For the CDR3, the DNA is TGTGCCAGCTCACCATTTAGGGGTGAGAACACTGAAGCTTTCTTT.

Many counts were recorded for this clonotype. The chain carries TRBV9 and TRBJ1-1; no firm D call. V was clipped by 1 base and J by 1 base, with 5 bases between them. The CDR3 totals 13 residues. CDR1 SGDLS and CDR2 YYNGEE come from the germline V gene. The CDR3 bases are TGTGCCAGCAGCGTAACGAGGAACACTGAAGCTTTCTTT. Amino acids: CASSVTRNTEAFF.

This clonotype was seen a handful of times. The CDR3 DNA sequence: TGTGCCAGCAGTTTATATCTCGGAAACAATGAGCAGTTCTTC. Its protein product is CASSLYLGNNEQFF. This chain uses TRBV27 with TRBJ2-1; D remains ambiguous. CDR1 is MNHEY and CDR2 is SMNVEV in the germline V gene (reference sequence). CDR3 length: 14 residues. Between the trimmed V and J ends, which lost 1 base and 5 bases, there was a span of 9 bases.

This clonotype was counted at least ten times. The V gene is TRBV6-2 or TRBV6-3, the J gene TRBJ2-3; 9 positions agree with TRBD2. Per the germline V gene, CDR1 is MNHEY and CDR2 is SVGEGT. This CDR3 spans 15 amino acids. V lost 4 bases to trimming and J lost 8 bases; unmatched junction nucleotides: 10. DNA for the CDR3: TGTGCCAGCAGTTCGGAGCGGGGGGTATCCGTTACGCAGTATTTT. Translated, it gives CASSSERGVSVTQYF.

The CDR3 region is CASRGISGGGYEQYV. In nucleotides, the CDR3 is TGTGCCAGCAGAGGGATATCAGGGGGGGGTTACGAGCAGTACGTC. This chain links TRBV27 with TRBJ2-7; D may correspond to TRBD1 or TRBD2 (7 bases each). This CDR3 region has 15 residues. Germline CDR1 and CDR2: MNHEY and SMNVEV (reference sequence). V lost 6 bases and J lost 4, with 19 bases in between.

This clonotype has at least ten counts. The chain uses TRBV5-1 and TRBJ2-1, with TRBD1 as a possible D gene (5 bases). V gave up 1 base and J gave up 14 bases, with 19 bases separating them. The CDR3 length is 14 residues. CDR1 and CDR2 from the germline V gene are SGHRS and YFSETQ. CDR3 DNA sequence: TGCGCCAGCAGCTTGCAAACAAACAGGAGAAGAGAGTTCTTC. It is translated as CASSLQTNRRREFF.

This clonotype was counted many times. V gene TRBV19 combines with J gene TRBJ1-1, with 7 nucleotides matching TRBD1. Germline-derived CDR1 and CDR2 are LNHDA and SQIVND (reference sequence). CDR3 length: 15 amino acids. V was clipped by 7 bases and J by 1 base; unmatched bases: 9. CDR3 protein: CASNSRDRGNTEAFF. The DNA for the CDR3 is TGTGCCAGTAACTCGCGGGACAGAGGGAACACTGAAGCTTTCTTT.

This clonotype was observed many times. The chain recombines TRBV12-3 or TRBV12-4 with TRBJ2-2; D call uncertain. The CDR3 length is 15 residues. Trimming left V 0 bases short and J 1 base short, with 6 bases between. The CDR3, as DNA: TGTGCCAGCAGTTTAGCGGGTCGGAACACCGGGGAGCTGTTTTTT. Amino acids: CASSLAGRNTGELFF.

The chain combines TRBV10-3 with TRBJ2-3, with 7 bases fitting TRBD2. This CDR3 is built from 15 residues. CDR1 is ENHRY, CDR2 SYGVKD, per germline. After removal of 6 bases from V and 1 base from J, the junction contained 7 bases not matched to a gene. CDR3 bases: TGTGCCATCAGGGATGTTGGGGGGGGCACAGATACGCAGTATTTT. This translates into CAIRDVGGGTDTQYF.

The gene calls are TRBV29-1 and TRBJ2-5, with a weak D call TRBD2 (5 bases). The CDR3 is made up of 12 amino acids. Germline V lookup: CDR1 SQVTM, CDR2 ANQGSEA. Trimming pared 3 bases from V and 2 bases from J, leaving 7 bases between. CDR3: CSVDERQETQYF. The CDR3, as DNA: TGCAGCGTTGACGAGCGGCAAGAGACCCAGTACTTC.

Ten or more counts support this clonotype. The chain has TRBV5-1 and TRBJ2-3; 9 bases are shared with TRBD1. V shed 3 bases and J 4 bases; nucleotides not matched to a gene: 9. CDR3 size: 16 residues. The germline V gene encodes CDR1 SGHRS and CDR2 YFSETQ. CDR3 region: CASSWLTGGVADTQYF. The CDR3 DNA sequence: TGCGCCAGCAGCTGGCTAACAGGGGGCGTCGCAGATACGCAGTATTTT.

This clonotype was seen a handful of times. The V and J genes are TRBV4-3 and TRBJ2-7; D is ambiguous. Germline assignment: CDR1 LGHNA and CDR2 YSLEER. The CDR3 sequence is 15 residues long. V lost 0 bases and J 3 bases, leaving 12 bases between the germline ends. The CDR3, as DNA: TGCGCCAGCAGCCAAGAAGTCCGGCGGATCTACGAGCAGTACTTC. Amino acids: CASSQEVRRIYEQYF.

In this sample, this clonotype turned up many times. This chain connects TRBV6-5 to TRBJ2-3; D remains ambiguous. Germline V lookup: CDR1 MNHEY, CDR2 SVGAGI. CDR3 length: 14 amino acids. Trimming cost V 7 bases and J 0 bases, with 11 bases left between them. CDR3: CASTARTSTDTQYF. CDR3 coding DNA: TGTGCCAGCACTGCCAGGACCAGCACAGATACGCAGTATTTT.

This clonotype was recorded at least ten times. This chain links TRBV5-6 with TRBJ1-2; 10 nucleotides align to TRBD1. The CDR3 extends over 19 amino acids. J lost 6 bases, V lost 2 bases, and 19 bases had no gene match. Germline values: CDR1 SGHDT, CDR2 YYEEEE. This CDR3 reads CASSFLRFYGDRGKDGYTF. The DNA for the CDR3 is TGTGCCAGCAGCTTTTTAAGGTTCTACGGGGACAGGGGAAAGGATGGCTACACCTTC.

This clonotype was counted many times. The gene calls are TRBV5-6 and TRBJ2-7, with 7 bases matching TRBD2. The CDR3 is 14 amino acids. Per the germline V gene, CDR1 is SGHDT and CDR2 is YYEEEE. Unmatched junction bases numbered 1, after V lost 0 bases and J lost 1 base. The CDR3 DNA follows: TGTGCCAGCAGCTTGGCCGGGGGGTCCTACGAGCAGTACTTC. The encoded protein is CASSLAGGSYEQYF. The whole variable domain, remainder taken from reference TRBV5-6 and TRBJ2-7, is DAGVTQSPTHLIKTRGQQVTLRCSPKSGHDTVSWYQQALGQGPQFIFQYYEEEERQRGNFPDRFSGHQFPNYSSELNVNALLLGDSALYLCASSLAGGSYEQYFGPGTRLTVT.

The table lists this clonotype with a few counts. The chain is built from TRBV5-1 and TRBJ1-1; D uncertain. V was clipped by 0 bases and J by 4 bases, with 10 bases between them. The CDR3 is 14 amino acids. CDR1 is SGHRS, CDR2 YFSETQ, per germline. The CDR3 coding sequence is TGCGCCAGCAGCTTGGCGCTTGGCCCCACTGAAGCTTTCTTT. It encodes CASSLALGPTEAFF.

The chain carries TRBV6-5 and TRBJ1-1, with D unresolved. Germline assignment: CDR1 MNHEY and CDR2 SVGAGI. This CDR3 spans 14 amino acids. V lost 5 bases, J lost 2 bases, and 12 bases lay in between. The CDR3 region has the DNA TGTGCCAGCAGTCAAAGGACGGCTAACACTGAAGCTTTCTTT. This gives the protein CASSQRTANTEAFF.

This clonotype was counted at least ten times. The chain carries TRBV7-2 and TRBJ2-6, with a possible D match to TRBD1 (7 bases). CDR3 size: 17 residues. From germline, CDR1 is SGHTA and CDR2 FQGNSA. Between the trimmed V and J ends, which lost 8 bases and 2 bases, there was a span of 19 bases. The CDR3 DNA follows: TGTGCCAGCCCTAAGGCGGGACAGTCCACTGGGGCCAACGTCCTGACTTTC. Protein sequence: CASPKAGQSTGANVLTF. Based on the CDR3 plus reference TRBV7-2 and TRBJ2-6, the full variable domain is GAGVSQSPSNKVTEKGKDVELRCDPISGHTALYWYRQSLGQGLEFLIYFQGNSAPDKSGLPSDRFSAERTGGSVSTLTIQRTQQEDSAVYLCASPKAGQSTGANVLTFGAGSRLTVL.

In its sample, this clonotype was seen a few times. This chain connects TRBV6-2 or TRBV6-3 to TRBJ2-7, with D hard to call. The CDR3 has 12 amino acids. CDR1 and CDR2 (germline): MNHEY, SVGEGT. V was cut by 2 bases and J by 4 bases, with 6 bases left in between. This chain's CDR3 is CASSYRSYEQYV. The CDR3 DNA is TGTGCCAGCAGTTACAGGAGTTACGAGCAGTACGTC.

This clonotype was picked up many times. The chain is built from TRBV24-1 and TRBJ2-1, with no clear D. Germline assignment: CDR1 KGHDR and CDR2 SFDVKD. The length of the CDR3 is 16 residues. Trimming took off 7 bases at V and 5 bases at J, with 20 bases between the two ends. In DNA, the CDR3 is TGTGCCACCAGCACCCCCGCAGCTTTTAGGAACAATGAGCAGTTCTTC. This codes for CATSTPAAFRNNEQFF.

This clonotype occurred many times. DNA for the CDR3: TGTGCCAGCAGCCCAAGGGTGAATCAGCCCCAGCATTTT. As protein: CASSPRVNQPQHF. This chain uses TRBV12-3 or TRBV12-4 with TRBJ1-5; D ambiguous. The CDR3 has 13 residues. V dropped 6 bases and J dropped 4 bases, with 10 bases sitting between them.

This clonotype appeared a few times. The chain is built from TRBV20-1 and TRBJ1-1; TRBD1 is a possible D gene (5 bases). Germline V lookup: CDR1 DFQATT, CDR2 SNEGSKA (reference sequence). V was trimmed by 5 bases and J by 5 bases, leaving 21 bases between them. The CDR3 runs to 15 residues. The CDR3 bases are TGCAGTGCTGGGAGCCGGGCCCTAGAGGGGACTGAAGCTTTCTTT. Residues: CSAGSRALEGTEAFF.

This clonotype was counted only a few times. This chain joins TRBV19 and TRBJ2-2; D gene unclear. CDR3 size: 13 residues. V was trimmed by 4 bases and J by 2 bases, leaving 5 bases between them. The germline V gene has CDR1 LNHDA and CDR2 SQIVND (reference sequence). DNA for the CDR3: TGTGCCAGTAGTACCCATAACACCGGGGAGCTGTTTTTT. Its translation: CASSTHNTGELFF.

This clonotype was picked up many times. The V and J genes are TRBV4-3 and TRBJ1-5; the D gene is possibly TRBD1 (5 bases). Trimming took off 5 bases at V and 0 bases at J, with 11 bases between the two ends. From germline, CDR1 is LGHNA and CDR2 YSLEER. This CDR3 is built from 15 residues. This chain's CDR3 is CASSWTRVSNQPQHF. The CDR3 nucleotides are TGCGCCAGCAGCTGGACCAGGGTTAGCAATCAGCCCCAGCATTTT.

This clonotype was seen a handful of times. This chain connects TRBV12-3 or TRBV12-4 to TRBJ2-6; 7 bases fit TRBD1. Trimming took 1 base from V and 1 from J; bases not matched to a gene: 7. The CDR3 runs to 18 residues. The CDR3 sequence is CASSLVGRGWSGANVLTF. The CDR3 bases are TGTGCCAGCAGTTTAGTTGGCAGGGGGTGGTCTGGGGCCAACGTCCTGACTTTC.